These T cell receptor beta chains were read from a single sample in a study of cytomegalovirus exposure and HLA in healthy donors. TCRdb's table, derived via immunoSEQ multiplex PCR, lists solely in-frame clones and lacks some. The repertoire includes 150,000 or so clones, roughly 70% of them detected once, and about 2.1% sits in the top ten. Sequencing was done on a sample of PBMCs. The receptors stem from a man aged 25-45 years in good health and CMV-seronegative. Each CDR3 is given with its conserved first and last residue. Each record gives: V gene, clone size, D gene, J gene, CDR3 DNA, CDR3 protein. A D gene is named only where the DNA matches it firmly. A row's size may be missing; if present it is once, few, many or a size class.

V: TRBV9; size: -; D: -; J: TRBJ1-1; DNA: TGTGCCAGCAGCGTAGTGGTCGGGTCGTATCTAAACGAAGCTTTCTTT; CDR3: CASSVVVGSYLNEAFF
V: TRBV5-8; size: -; D: TRBD1; J: TRBJ1-2; DNA: TGTGCCAGCAGCTACGGGACAGGGGAATCCTATGGCTACACCTTC; CDR3: CASSYGTGESYGYTF
V: TRBV5-5; size: -; D: -; J: TRBJ2-2; DNA: TGTGCCAGCGACCCCCAGGGAAACACCGGGGAGCTGTTTTTT; CDR3: CASDPQGNTGELFF
V: TRBV5-1; size: -; D: -; J: TRBJ2-7; DNA: TGCGCCAGCAGCTTGGGGACAGAAACCTACGAGCAGTACTTC; CDR3: CASSLGTETYEQYF
V: TRBV14; size: -; D: -; J: TRBJ2-1; DNA: TGTGCCAGCAGCCCCCGCGGGTACAATGAGCAGTTCTTC; CDR3: CASSPRGYNEQFF
V: TRBV9; size: -; D: -; J: TRBJ2-5; DNA: TGTGCCAGCAGCGTCCTAGCTGGAGAGACCCAGTACTTC; CDR3: CASSVLAGETQYF
V: TRBV6-6; size: -; D: TRBD1; J: TRBJ1-4; DNA: TGTGCCAGCAGTCCCTGGACAGGGTCAAATGAAAAACTGTTTTTT; CDR3: CASSPWTGSNEKLFF
V: TRBV4-1; size: -; D: -; J: TRBJ2-3; DNA: TGCGCCAGCAGCCAAGATGGGGGAGGACGCACAGATACGCAGTATTTT; CDR3: CASSQDGGGRTDTQYF
V: TRBV19; size: -; D: -; J: TRBJ2-1; DNA: TGTGCCAGTAGTATACTCGGTGGGGCCCTTAGCTCCTACAATGAGCAGTTCTTC; CDR3: CASSILGGALSSYNEQFF
V: TRBV7-6; size: -; D: TRBD2; J: TRBJ2-2; DNA: TGTGCCAGCAGCATCGAGCGGGGGGCCGGGGAGCTGTTTTTT; CDR3: CASSIERGAGELFF
V: TRBV4-2; size: -; D: TRBD2; J: TRBJ2-2; DNA: TGTGCCAGCAGCCATCGTGCTAGCGGGGCCGGGGAGCTGTTTTTT; CDR3: CASSHRASGAGELFF
V: TRBV27; size: -; D: TRBD2; J: TRBJ2-5; DNA: TGTGCCAGCAGTTTTTTAGCGGGGGACCCCAGGACCCAGTACTTC; CDR3: CASSFLAGDPRTQYF
V: TRBV28; size: few; D: TRBD1; J: TRBJ1-1; DNA: TGTGCCAGCAGGGCAGGGGGCAACACTGAAGCTTTCTTT; CDR3: CASRAGGNTEAFF
V: TRBV5-1; size: -; D: -; J: TRBJ1-1; DNA: TGCGCCAGCAGCTTGGAGGGCAGGGGCACTGAAGCTTTCTTT; CDR3: CASSLEGRGTEAFF
V: TRBV11-2; size: few; D: TRBD2; J: TRBJ2-5; DNA: TGTGCCAGCAGCTTAGACGGACTAGCGGGGGCCGGGGCCCAGTACTTC; CDR3: CASSLDGLAGAGAQYF
V: TRBV6-5; size: -; D: -; J: TRBJ1-1; DNA: TGTGCCAGCACCTACAGGACCCCTGAAGCTTTCTTT; CDR3: CASTYRTPEAFF
V: TRBV13; size: -; D: TRBD2; J: TRBJ2-3; DNA: TGTGCCAGCAGCCCCCGCGTTTCGCGGGGGGTTTCAGATACGCAGTATTTT; CDR3: CASSPRVSRGVSDTQYF
V: TRBV27; size: -; D: TRBD2; J: TRBJ2-1; DNA: TGTGCCAGCAGTTTACTAGCGGGGAACTACAATGAGCAGTTCTTC; CDR3: CASSLLAGNYNEQFF
V: TRBV7-9; size: -; D: -; J: TRBJ1-1; DNA: TGTGCCATCATAATGGACAGTAACACTGAAGCTTTCTTT; CDR3: CAIIMDSNTEAFF
V: TRBV4-2; size: -; D: TRBD2; J: TRBJ2-1; DNA: TGTGCCAGCAGCCAAAGCGGGGACAATGAGCAGTTCTTC; CDR3: CASSQSGDNEQFF
V: TRBV29-1; size: -; D: TRBD1; J: TRBJ1-2; DNA: TGCAGCGTTACTCGGGACAGCGGGTATGGCTACACCTTC; CDR3: CSVTRDSGYGYTF
V: TRBV5-1; size: -; D: -; J: TRBJ2-1; DNA: TGCGCCAGCACCCTCACCGAGAATGAGCAGTTCTTC; CDR3: CASTLTENEQFF
V: TRBV15; size: -; D: -; J: TRBJ2-7; DNA: TGTGCCACCAGCAGAGCTGACTCTTCCGAGCAGTACTTC; CDR3: CATSRADSSEQYF
V: TRBV19; size: -; D: TRBD2; J: TRBJ2-2; DNA: TGTGCCAGTAGTATATCTGGCGGGGGGGCATCCGGGGAGCTGTTTTTT; CDR3: CASSISGGGASGELFF
V: TRBV4-3; size: few; D: TRBD1; J: TRBJ1-1; DNA: TGCGCCAGCAGCCAATATGGGACAGGGGGCACTGAAGCTTTCTTT; CDR3: CASSQYGTGGTEAFF
V: TRBV27; size: -; D: TRBD1; J: TRBJ2-7; DNA: TGTGCCAGCAGAAACAGGGGGGACGAGCAGTACTTC; CDR3: CASRNRGDEQYF
V: TRBV11-2; size: -; D: TRBD2; J: TRBJ2-5; DNA: TGTGCCAGCAGCTTAGAGTGGGGGGGCCAAGAGACCCAGTACTTC; CDR3: CASSLEWGGQETQYF
V: TRBV27; size: -; D: -; J: TRBJ2-5; DNA: TGTGCCAGCAGCTCCGGGTTTCAAGAGACCCAGTACTTC; CDR3: CASSSGFQETQYF
V: TRBV29-1; size: few; D: -; J: TRBJ1-2; DNA: TGCAGCGTCGTGGACAGCCGCAACTATGGCTACCCCTTC; CDR3: CSVVDSRNYGYPF
V: TRBV5-1; size: -; D: -; J: TRBJ2-3; DNA: TGCGCCAGCAGCCGAACTAGAGGCACAGATACGCAGTATTTT; CDR3: CASSRTRGTDTQYF
V: TRBV7-6; size: -; D: -; J: TRBJ2-7; DNA: TGTGCCAGCAGCTTAGAGGCAGGGAACTACGAGCAGTACTTC; CDR3: CASSLEAGNYEQYF
V: TRBV30; size: -; D: -; J: TRBJ1-2; DNA: TGTGCCTGGAGTGTGGGACACCAGAGAAACTATGGCTACACCTTC; CDR3: CAWSVGHQRNYGYTF
V: TRBV14; size: once; D: -; J: TRBJ1-1; DNA: TGTGCCAGCAGCCAAGATACAGGGCTTGTGGGCAAAAACACTGAAGCTTTCTTT; CDR3: CASSQDTGLVGKNTEAFF
V: TRBV5-1; size: -; D: TRBD1; J: TRBJ2-7; DNA: TGCGCCAGCAGCGTCGACAGGGGGCCCGGGAGCGAGCAGTACTTC; CDR3: CASSVDRGPGSEQYF
V: TRBV5-1; size: -; D: TRBD1; J: TRBJ1-1; DNA: TGCGCCAGCAGATGGGACAGGGGAAGTACTGAAGCTTTCTTT; CDR3: CASRWDRGSTEAFF
V: TRBV19; size: -; D: TRBD2; J: TRBJ2-3; DNA: TGTGCCAGTAGTATATTATCGGGGGGTGCAGATACGCAGTATTTT; CDR3: CASSILSGGADTQYF
V: TRBV6-1; size: -; D: TRBD1; J: TRBJ1-1; DNA: TGTGCCAGCAGTGAAGGACAGGGTCCCATGAACACTGAAGCTTTCTTT; CDR3: CASSEGQGPMNTEAFF
V: TRBV19; size: few; D: TRBD1; J: TRBJ2-2; DNA: TGTGCCAGTAGTAGGACAGGGGCGAACACCGGGGAGCTGTTTTTT; CDR3: CASSRTGANTGELFF
V: TRBV19; size: -; D: -; J: TRBJ1-5; DNA: TGTGCCAGTAGTATAGTCGGCGACTCTTATAGCAATCAGCCCCAGCATTTT; CDR3: CASSIVGDSYSNQPQHF
V: TRBV6-1; size: -; D: TRBD1; J: TRBJ2-7; DNA: TGTGCCAGCAGTGAAAGGGCACGACAGGGGGCAATCGAGCAGTACTTC; CDR3: CASSERARQGAIEQYF
V: TRBV6-1; size: -; D: -; J: TRBJ1-3; DNA: TGTGCCAGCGCCGGACAGTCGAGCTCTGGAAACACCATATATTTT; CDR3: CASAGQSSSGNTIYF